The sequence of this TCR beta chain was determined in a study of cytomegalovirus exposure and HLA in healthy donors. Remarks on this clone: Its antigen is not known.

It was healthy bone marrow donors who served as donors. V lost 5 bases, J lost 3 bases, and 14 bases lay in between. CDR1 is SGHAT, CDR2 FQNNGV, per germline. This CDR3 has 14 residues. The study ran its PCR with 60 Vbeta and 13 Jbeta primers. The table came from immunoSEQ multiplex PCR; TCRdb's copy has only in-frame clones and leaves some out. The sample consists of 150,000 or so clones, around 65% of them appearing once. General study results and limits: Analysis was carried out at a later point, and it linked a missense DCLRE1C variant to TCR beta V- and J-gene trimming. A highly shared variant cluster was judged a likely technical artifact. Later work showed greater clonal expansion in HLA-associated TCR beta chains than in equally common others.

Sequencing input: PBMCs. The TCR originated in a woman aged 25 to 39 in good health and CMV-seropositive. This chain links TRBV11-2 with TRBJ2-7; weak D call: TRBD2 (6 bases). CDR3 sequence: CASSTPGTFYEQYF. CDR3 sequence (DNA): TGTGCCAGCAGCACCCCCGGGACTTTCTACGAGCAGTACTTC.